These T cell receptor beta chains were read from a single sample in a study of CD8 T cells in ankylosing spondylitis. MiXCR, run by TCRdb on the 5' RACE reads, gives a single entry per CDR3 protein. The repertoire holds about 210,000 distinct CDR3 sequences, 7% to 8% seen once, with over 12% in the top ten. The sample was blood, either unsorted or a sorted T cell fraction (not recorded which). Receptors originate from a male donor with ankylosing spondylitis. The CDR3 runs from the conserved cysteine through the conserved F or W. D genes are given only for firm matches. Not all rows give a size; the values are once, few, many and, for expanded clones, a class.

>TRBJ1-1|many|TRBV12-3/TRBV12-4|NA
CASSLRRSEAFF
TGTGCCAGCAGTTTAAGGCGCTCTGAAGCTTTCTTT
>TRBJ1-5|many|TRBV2|TRBD1
CASRGLGQGGPQHF
TGTGCCAGCAGGGGGCTAGGACAGGGGGGGCCCCAGCATTTT
>TRBJ2-7|many|TRBV7-9|NA
CASSLGPPNYEQYF
TGTGCCAGCAGCTTAGGGCCTCCTAACTACGAGCAGTACTTC
>TRBJ2-7|NA|TRBV7-9|NA
CASSLDTGPISYEQYF
TGTGCCAGCAGCTTAGATACAGGGCCAATCTCCTACGAGCAGTACTTC
>TRBJ1-2|many|TRBV27|TRBD1
CASSTSWDRGSWGYTF
TGTGCCAGCAGTACCTCTTGGGACAGGGGGTCGTGGGGCTACACCTTC
>TRBJ2-7|many|TRBV13|NA
CASSQNYEQYF
TGTGCCAGCAGCCAGAACTACGAGCAGTACTTC
>TRBJ2-7|many|TRBV12-3/TRBV12-4|NA
CASSVGQGNEQYF
TGTGCCAGCAGTGTGGGGCAGGGGAACGAGCAGTACTTC
>TRBJ2-2|NA|TRBV20-1|NA
CSARDLERQINTGELFF
TGCAGTGCTAGAGATCTCGAAAGACAGATAAACACCGGGGAGCTGTTTTTT
>TRBJ1-1|many|TRBV28|NA
CASSAIGGAAVRNTEAFF
TGTGCCAGCAGTGCCATCGGGGGGGCGGCGGTTAGGAACACTGAAGCTTTCTTT
>TRBJ2-7|many|TRBV4-3|TRBD2
CASSHVGGGSAYEQYF
TGCGCCAGCAGCCATGTCGGCGGGGGGTCCGCCTACGAGCAGTACTTC
>TRBJ1-1|many|TRBV9|NA
CASSVGTLNTEAFF
TGTGCCAGCAGCGTAGGTACTTTGAACACTGAAGCTTTCTTT
>TRBJ2-5|few|TRBV9|NA
CASSGPEGETQYF
TGTGCCAGCAGCGGACCTGAGGGGGAGACCCAGTACTTC
>TRBJ2-4|many|TRBV2|TRBD1
CASRPRTGSAKNIQYF
TGTGCCAGCAGACCGAGGACAGGCTCGGCCAAAAACATTCAGTACTTC
>TRBJ1-5|many|TRBV6-5|NA
CASSYPGYGLRNQPQHF
TGTGCCAGCAGTTACCCCGGTTATGGGTTGAGGAATCAGCCCCAGCATTTT
>TRBJ2-1|many|TRBV15|NA
CATSRDGPGSYNEQFF
TGTGCCACCAGCAGAGATGGGCCGGGCTCCTACAATGAGCAGTTCTTC
>TRBJ1-2|NA|TRBV7-9|NA
CASSYLKVFYTF
TGTGCCAGCAGCTATTTGAAAGTCTTCTACACCTTC
>TRBJ2-3|NA|TRBV13|TRBD1
CASSSPGQGITDTQYF
TGTGCCAGCAGCTCGCCGGGACAGGGGATCACAGATACGCAGTATTTT
>TRBJ1-2|NA|TRBV14|TRBD1
CASSPRDRGVLTF
TGTGCCAGCAGCCCCCGGGACAGGGGGGTCCTCACCTTC
>TRBJ2-1|many|TRBV18|NA
CASSDVDEQFF
TGTGCCAGCTCAGATGTGGATGAGCAGTTCTTC
>TRBJ2-7|NA|TRBV7-3|NA
CASSAAGDSYEQYF
TGTGCCAGCAGCGCCGCAGGGGACTCCTACGAGCAGTACTTC
>TRBJ2-1|NA|TRBV2|NA
CASRVTGTLGNEQFF
TGTGCCAGCAGGGTTACCGGGACTTTAGGGAATGAGCAGTTCTTC
>TRBJ2-3|many|TRBV3-1|NA
CASSQAEDTQYF
TGTGCCAGCAGCCAAGCAGAGGATACGCAGTATTTT